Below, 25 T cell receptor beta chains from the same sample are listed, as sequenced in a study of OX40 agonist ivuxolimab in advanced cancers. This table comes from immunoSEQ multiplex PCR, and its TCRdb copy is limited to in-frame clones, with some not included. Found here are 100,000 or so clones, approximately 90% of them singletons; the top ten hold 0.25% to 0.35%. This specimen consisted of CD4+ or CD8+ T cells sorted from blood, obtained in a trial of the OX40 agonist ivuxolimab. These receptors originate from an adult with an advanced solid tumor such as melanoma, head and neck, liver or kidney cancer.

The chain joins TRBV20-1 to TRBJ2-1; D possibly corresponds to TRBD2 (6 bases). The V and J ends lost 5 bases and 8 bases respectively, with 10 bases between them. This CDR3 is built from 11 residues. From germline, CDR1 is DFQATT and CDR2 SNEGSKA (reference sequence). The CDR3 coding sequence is TGCAGTGCTCGACTAGATTATGAGCAGTTCTTC. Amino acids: CSARLDYEQFF.

DNA of the CDR3: TGTGCCAGCAGGAGGACTAGTGTGCACGAGCAGTACTTC. This translates into CASRRTSVHEQYF. The chain recombines TRBV2 with TRBJ2-7; TRBD2 matches 7 bases. The germline gives CDR1 SNHLY, CDR2 FYNNEI. The J segment lost 5 bases and the V segment lost 6 bases, leaving 7 bases of the junction unmatched. The CDR3 has 13 amino acids.

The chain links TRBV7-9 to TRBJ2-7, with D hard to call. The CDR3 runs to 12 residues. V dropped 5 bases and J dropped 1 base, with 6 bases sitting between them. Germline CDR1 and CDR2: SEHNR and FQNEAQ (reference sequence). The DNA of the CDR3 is TGTGCCAGCAGCGCGAATTCCTACGAGCAGTACTTC. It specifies CASSANSYEQYF.

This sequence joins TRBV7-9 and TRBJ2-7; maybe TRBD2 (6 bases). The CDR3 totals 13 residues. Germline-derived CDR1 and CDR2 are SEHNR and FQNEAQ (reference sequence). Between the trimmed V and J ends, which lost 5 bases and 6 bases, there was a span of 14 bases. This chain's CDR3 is CASSLASAGEQYF. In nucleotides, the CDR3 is TGTGCCAGCAGCCTGGCTAGCGCTGGCGAGCAGTACTTC.

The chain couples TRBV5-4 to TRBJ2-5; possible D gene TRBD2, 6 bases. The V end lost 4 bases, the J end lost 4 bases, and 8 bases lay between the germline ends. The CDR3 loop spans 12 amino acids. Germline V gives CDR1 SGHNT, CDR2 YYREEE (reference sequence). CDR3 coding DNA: TGTGCCAGCAGCCAGGGAGGAGAGACCCAGTACTTC. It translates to CASSQGGETQYF.

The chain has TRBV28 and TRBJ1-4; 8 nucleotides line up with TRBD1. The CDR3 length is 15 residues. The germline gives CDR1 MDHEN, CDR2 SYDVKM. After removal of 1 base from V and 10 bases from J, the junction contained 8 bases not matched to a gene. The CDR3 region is CASSLSGGGRGKLFF. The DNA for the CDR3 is TGTGCCAGCAGTTTATCAGGGGGCGGGAGGGGAAAACTGTTTTTT. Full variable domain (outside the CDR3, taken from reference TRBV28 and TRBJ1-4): DVKVTQSSRYLVKRTGEKVFLECVQDMDHENMFWYRQDPGLGLRLIYFSYDVKMKEKGDIPEGYSVSREKKERFSLILESASTNQTSMYLCASSLSGGGRGKLFFGSGTQLSVL.

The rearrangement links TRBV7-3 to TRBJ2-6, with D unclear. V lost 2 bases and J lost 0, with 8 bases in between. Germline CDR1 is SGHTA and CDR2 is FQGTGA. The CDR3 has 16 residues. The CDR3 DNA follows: TGTGCCAGCAGCTTACCAGTATCCTCTGGGGCCAACGTCCTGACTTTC. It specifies CASSLPVSSGANVLTF. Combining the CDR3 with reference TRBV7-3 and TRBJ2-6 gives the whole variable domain GAGVSQTPSNKVTEKGKYVELRCDPISGHTALYWYRQSLGQGPEFLIYFQGTGAADDSGLPNDRFFAVRPEGSVSTLKIQRTERGDSAVYLCASSLPVSSGANVLTFGAGSRLTVL.

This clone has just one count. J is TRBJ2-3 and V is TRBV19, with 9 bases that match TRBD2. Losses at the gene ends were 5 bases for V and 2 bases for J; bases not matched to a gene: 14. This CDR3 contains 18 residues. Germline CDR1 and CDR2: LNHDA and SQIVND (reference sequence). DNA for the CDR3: TGTGCCAGTAGTCCTAGAAGAAGCGGGAGGTCCTTCACAGATACGCAGTATTTT. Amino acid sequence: CASSPRRSGRSFTDTQYF.

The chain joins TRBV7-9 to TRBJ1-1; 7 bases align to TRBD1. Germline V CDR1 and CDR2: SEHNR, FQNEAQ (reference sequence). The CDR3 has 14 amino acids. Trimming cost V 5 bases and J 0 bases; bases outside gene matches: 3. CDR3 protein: CASSLGQLNTEAFF. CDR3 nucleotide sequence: TGTGCCAGCAGCCTGGGACAGTTGAACACTGAAGCTTTCTTT.

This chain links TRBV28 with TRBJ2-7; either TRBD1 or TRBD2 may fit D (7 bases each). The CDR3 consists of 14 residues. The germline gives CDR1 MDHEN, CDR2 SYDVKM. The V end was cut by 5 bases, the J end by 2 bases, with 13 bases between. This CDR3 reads CASSQPGGAYEQYF. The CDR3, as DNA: TGTGCCAGCAGTCAGCCAGGGGGGGCCTACGAGCAGTACTTC. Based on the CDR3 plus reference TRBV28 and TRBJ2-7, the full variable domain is DVKVTQSSRYLVKRTGEKVFLECVQDMDHENMFWYRQDPGLGLRLIYFSYDVKMKEKGDIPEGYSVSREKKERFSLILESASTNQTSMYLCASSQPGGAYEQYFGPGTRLTVT.

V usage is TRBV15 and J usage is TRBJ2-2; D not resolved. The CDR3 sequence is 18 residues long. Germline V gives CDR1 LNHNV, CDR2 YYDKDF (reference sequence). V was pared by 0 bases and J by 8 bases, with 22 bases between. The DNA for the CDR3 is TGTGCCACCAGCAGAGAAGGGTCTGGGCCAGGAAGACTTGGGGAGCTGTTTTTT. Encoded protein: CATSREGSGPGRLGELFF.

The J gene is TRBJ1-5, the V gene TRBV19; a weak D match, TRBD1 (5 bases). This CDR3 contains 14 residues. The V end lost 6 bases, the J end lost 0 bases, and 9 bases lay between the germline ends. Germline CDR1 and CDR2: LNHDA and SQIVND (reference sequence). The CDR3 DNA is TGTGCCAGTAGCGGACAATATAGCAATCAGCCCCAGCATTTT. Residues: CASSGQYSNQPQHF.

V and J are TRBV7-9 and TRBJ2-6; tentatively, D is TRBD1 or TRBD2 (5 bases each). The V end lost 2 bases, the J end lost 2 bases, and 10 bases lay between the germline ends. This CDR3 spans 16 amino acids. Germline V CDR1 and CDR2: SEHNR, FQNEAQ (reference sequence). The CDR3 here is CASSLWRGAGANVLTF. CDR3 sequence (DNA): TGTGCCAGCAGCTTATGGAGAGGGGCTGGGGCCAACGTCCTGACTTTC.

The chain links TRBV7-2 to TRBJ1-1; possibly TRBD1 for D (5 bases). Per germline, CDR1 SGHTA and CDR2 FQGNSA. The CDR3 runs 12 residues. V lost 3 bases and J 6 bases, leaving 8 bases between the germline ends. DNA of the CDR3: TGTGCCAGCAGCTTCAGGGTCGCTGAAGCTTTCTTT. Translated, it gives CASSFRVAEAFF.

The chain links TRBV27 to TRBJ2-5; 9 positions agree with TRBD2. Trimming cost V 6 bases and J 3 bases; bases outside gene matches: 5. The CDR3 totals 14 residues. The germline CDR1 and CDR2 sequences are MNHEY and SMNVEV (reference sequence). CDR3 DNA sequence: TGTGCCAGCAGATTGATAGCGGGAGAAGAGACCCAGTACTTC. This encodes CASRLIAGEETQYF.

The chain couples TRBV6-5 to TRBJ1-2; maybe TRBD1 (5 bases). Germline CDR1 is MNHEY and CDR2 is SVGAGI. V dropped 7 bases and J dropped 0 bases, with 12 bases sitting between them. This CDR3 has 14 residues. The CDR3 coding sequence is TGTGCCAGCACTCCGACAGTTCCTAACTATGGCTACACCTTC. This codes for CASTPTVPNYGYTF.

CDR3 loop: CASSLGRDFSNEQFF. CDR3 sequence (DNA): TGTGCCAGCAGCTTGGGTAGAGACTTTTCGAATGAGCAGTTCTTC. J is TRBJ2-1 and V is TRBV5-4; no reliable D call. The CDR3 is 15 amino acids. Trimming cost V 0 bases and J 7 bases, with 14 bases left between them. Germline V gene sequence: CDR1 SGHNT, CDR2 YYREEE (reference sequence).

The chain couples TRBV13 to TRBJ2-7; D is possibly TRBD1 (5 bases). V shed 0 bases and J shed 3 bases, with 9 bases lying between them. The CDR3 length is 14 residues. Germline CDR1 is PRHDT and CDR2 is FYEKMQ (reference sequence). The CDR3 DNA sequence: TGTGCCAGCAGCTTAGGGCAGGGTATCTACGAGCAGTACTTC. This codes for CASSLGQGIYEQYF.

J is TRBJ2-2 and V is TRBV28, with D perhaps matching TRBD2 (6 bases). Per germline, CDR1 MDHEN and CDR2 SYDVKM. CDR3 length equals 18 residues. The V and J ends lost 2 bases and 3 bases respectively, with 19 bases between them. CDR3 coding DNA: TGTGCCAGCAGTTTAGAGTTTTGGTCTAGCGCTTACACCGGGGAGCTGTTTTTT. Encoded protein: CASSLEFWSSAYTGELFF.

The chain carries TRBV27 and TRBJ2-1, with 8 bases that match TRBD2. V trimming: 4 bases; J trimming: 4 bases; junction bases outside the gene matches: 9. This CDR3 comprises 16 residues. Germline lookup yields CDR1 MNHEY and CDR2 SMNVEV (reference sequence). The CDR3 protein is CASSSWSGGSYNEQFF. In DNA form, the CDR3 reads TGTGCCAGCAGTTCGTGGAGCGGGGGAAGTTACAATGAGCAGTTCTTC.

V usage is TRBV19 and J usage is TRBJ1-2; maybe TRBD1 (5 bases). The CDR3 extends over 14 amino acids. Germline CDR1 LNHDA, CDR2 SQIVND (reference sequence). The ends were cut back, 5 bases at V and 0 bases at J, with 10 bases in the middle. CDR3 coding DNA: TGTGCCAGTAGTCCGGGGACTGCTAACTATGGCTACACCTTC. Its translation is CASSPGTANYGYTF.

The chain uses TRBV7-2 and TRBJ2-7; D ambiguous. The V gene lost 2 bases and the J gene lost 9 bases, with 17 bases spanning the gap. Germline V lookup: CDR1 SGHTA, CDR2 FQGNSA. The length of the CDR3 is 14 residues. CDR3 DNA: TGTGCCAGCAGCTTAAGTGATAGCTATAAGTTGCAGTACTTC. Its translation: CASSLSDSYKLQYF.

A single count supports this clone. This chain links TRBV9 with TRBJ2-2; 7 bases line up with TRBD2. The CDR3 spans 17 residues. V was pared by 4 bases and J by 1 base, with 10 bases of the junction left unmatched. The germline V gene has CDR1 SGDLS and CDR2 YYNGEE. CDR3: CASSPSGGRRNTGELFF. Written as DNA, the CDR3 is TGTGCCAGCAGCCCATCGGGCGGGAGAAGGAACACCGGGGAGCTGTTTTTT.

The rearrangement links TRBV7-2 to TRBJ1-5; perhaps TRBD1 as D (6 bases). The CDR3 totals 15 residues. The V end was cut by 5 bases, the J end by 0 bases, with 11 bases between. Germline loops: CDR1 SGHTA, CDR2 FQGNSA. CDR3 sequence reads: CASSPQGYSNQPQHF. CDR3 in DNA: TGTGCCAGCAGCCCACAGGGTTATAGCAATCAGCCCCAGCATTTT.

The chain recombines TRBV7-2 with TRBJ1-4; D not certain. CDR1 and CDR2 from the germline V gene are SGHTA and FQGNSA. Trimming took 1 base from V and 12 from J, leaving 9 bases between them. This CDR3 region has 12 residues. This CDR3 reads CASSLVGGELFF. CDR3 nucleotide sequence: TGTGCCAGCAGCTTAGTTGGTGGGGAACTGTTTTTT.